This T cell receptor beta chain emerged from a study of T cell responses to AZD1222 COVID-19 vaccine. Study details: Timing groups of about 4 and about 12 weeks for second doses were pooled. General study points: CD4 TCRs covered the whole spike, strongest at regions 160-218 and 743-854. All repertoire sampling was performed exclusively after the peak T cell response. Baseline serology detected seropositivity in only five or six AZD1222 recipients.

The V segment lost 0 bases and the J segment 4 bases; nucleotides outside the gene matches: 3. Germline V CDR1 and CDR2: SGHRS, YFSETQ. CDR3 size: 14 residues. Only one count was recorded for this clone. As yet, its antigen is unknown. Repertoires were generated with immunoSEQ multiplex PCR, while TCRdb's copy carries only in-frame clones and drops some. The sample lists some 150,000 clones; 85% to 95% were seen once. The chain joins TRBV5-1 to TRBJ2-7; 8 positions match TRBD1. The sequence was obtained from an adult in good health. The source material was peripheral blood, sampled on day 0 of AZD1222 vaccination. CDR3 residues: CASSLGTGGYEQYF. DNA for the CDR3: TGCGCCAGCAGCTTGGGAACAGGGGGGTACGAGCAGTACTTC.